The clone carrying this T cell receptor beta chain occurred a few times. Its antigen is as yet unknown. These data originate in a study of T cells after yellow fever vaccination. Study-wide context: In the case of low-cell-number fractions, SMART-Seq v4 Ultra Low Input was used for preparation.

TCRdb recomputed calls from the 5' RACE reads with MiXCR, one row per CDR3 protein. This sample has fewer than 350,000 distinct CDR3 sequences; 3.5% to 4.5% occur once, and the top ten carry 19%. The CDR3 is 14 amino acids. Germline CDR1 reads ENHRY; CDR2 reads SYGVKD. J was trimmed by 8 bases and V by 6 bases; bases with no gene match: 7. General observations from the study: The study noted that FACS-sorted repertoires could contain abundant clonotypes contaminating from the bulk population. Although most clonotypes did not, a small share appeared in both CD4 and CD8 compartments.

The chain joins TRBV10-3 to TRBJ2-1; 10 nucleotides line up with TRBD1. The sequence came from a man between 18 and 35 years old who received the YFV17D yellow fever vaccine. The sample here was PBMCs, taken 15 days after the yellow fever booster vaccination. The CDR3 coding sequence is TGTGCCATCAGGGGAGACAGGGGGCGGGATGAGCAGTTCTTC. Its protein is CAIRGDRGRDEQFF.